Here is one T cell receptor beta chain with its context. What it binds is not known. From germline, CDR1 is MNHEY and CDR2 SVGAGI. This CDR3 is 16 amino acids long. Trimming removed 2 bases from V and 7 bases from J, with 20 bases in between. The PCR had 60 Vbeta and 13 Jbeta primers. In the original workflow: As a later analysis found, there were tens of millions of unique TCR beta chains, of which 8.5 million to 13 million were shared. The protocol was immunoSEQ multiplex PCR, while the TCRdb copy is restricted to in-frame clones and leaves out a portion. The V and J calls and clone size come from that table; D and trimming were worked out from the DNA. The table records over 120,000 clones, around 78% of them present only once. This entry comes from a study of cytomegalovirus exposure and HLA in healthy donors. Study-level results: In a later analysis, TCR beta V- and J-gene trimming showed a link to a missense DCLRE1C variant. The authors listed 180 or so TCR beta chains as cytomegalovirus-associated.

This receptor was obtained from a woman under 30 in good health and CMV-seropositive. The chain recombines TRBV6-5 with TRBJ2-5; TRBD2 might be the D (5 bases). Sequenced input: PBMCs. For the CDR3, the DNA is TGTGCCAGCAGTTACCCGTCGGACTCCGCGCCTAGGACCCAGTACTTC. Protein product: CASSYPSDSAPRTQYF.